This T cell receptor (beta chain) appears in the sequencing data of a study of blood T cell repertoires in COVID-19. Data came from immunoSEQ multiplex PCR; TCRdb stores just in-frame clones and leaves some out. The sample shows just under 350,000 clones, around nine tenths of them seen only once. The receptor was derived from a woman aged 18-29 years who had recovered from COVID-19. Sequencing was done on a sample of peripheral blood.

The CDR3 nucleotides are TGTGCCAGTAGAGGGGCAGGATCCTACAATGAGCAGTTCTTC. Amino acids: CASRGAGSYNEQFF. The chain links TRBV19 to TRBJ2-1, with D perhaps matching TRBD1 (5 bases). The V and J ends lost 6 bases and 1 base respectively, with 10 bases between them. The V gene's germline CDR1 is LNHDA and CDR2 SQIVND (reference sequence). The CDR3 spans 14 residues.